This TCR beta chain was documented in a study of regulatory T cells in long-lasting Graves disease. At the level of the study: A definition of persistent Graves' disease required over 5 years of antithyroid drugs plus positive TSH receptor antibodies. Overall study findings and caveats: It was possible that the small sample size reduced accuracy. Fewer public clonotypes were shared by new patients (just under 1,000) than by persistent patients (approximately 2,700).

Germline loops: CDR1 SGHTA, CDR2 FQGNSA. V shed 1 base and J 0 bases; nucleotides not matched to a gene: 23. The CDR3 has 23 amino acids. Points on this clonotype: As yet, its antigen is unknown.

The time point denotes: persistent/refractory GD, antithyroid drugs over 5 years with positive TRAb. Making the TCR library involved RNA that had been extracted from PBMCs. Arm-PCR of CDR3 regions and iRepertoire HTBI primers were used to build TCR beta libraries. TCRdb re-derived calls from the multiplex PCR reads in MiXCR, one entry per CDR3 protein. The repertoire holds roughly 400,000 distinct CDR3 sequences, with around 20% as singletons. The sequence came from a female donor with Graves disease. The sample consisted of peripheral blood mononuclear cells (PBMCs), taken when the disease was refractory, from a patient treated with antithyroid drugs. J is TRBJ2-3 and V is TRBV7-2, with 9 bases matching TRBD1. This chain's CDR3 is CASSLVARPSYSRTGASTDTQYF. DNA of the CDR3: TGTGCCAGCAGCTTAGTCGCCCGCCCGTCCTACTCCAGGACAGGGGCCAGCACAGATACGCAGTATTTT.